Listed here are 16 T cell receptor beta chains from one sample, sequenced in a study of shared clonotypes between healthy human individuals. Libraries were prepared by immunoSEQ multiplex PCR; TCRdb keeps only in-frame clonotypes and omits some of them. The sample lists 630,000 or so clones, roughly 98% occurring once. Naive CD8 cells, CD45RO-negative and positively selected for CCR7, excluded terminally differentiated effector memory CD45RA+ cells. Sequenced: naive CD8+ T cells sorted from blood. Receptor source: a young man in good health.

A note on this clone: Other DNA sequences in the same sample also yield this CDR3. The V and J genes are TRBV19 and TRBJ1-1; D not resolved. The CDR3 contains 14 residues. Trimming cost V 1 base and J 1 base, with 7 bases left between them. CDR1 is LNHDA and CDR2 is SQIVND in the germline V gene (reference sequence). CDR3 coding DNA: TGTGCCAGTAGTATAGGGCGAGGGAACACTGAAGCTTTCTTT. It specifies CASSIGRGNTEAFF.

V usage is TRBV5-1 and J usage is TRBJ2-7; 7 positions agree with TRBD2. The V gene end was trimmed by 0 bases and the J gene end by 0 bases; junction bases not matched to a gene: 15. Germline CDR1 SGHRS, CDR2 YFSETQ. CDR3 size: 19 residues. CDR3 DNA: TGCGCCAGCAGCTTGGAAGCCAGACGAGCACTAGCGACCTCCTACGAGCAGTACTTC. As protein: CASSLEARRALATSYEQYF.

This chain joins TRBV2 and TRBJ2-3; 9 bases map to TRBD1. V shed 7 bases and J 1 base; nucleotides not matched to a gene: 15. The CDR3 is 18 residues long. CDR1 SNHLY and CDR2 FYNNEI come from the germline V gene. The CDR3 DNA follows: TGTGCCAGCAAGCTAGATACCGGGACAGGGTTTCGCACAGATACGCAGTATTTT. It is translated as CASKLDTGTGFRTDTQYF.

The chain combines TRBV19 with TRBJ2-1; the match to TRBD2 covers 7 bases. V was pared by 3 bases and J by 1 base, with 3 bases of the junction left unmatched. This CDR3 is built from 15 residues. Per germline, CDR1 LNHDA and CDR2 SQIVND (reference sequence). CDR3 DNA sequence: TGTGCCAGTAGTATTCTACTAGCGTCCTACAATGAGCAGTTCTTC. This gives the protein CASSILLASYNEQFF.

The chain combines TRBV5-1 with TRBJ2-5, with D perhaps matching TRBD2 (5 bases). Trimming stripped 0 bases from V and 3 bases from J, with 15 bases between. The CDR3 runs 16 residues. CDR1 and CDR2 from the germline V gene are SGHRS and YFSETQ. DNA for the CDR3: TGCGCCAGCAGCTTGGGGGTCTCTGAGGGAAAAGAGACCCAGTACTTC. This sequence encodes CASSLGVSEGKETQYF.

The CDR3: CASSLGSLEQFF. The CDR3 DNA is TGTGCCAGCAGCTTGGGAAGCTTAGAGCAGTTCTTC. The V and J genes are TRBV5-4 and TRBJ2-1, with D uncertain. Trimming removed 0 bases at V and 10 bases at J, with 8 bases between. The CDR3 covers 12 residues. In germline, CDR1 is SGHNT, CDR2 YYREEE (reference sequence).

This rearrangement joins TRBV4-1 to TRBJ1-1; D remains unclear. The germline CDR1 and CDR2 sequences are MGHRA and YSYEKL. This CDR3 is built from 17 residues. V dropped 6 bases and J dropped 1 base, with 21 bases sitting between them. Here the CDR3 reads CASRPAGLAGGNTEAFF. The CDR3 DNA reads TGCGCCAGCAGACCTGCTGGTTTAGCGGGCGGGAACACTGAAGCTTTCTTT.

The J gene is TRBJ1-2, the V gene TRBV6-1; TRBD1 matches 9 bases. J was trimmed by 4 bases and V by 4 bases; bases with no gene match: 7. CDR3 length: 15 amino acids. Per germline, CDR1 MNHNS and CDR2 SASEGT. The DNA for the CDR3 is TGTGCCAGCAGTGCGATTCCGGGACAGGGCTATGGCTACACCTTC. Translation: CASSAIPGQGYGYTF.

CDR3 coding DNA: TGCGCCAGCAGCCAGGGGAGGGGAAGGGGAACTGAAGCTTTCTTT. Encoded protein: CASSQGRGRGTEAFF. The rearrangement uses TRBV4-3 and TRBJ1-1; weak D call: TRBD1 (5 bases). The CDR3 runs to 15 residues. With 3 bases removed from V and 5 bases from J, the gap between germline ends came to 16 bases. CDR1 and CDR2 (germline): LGHNA, YSLEER.

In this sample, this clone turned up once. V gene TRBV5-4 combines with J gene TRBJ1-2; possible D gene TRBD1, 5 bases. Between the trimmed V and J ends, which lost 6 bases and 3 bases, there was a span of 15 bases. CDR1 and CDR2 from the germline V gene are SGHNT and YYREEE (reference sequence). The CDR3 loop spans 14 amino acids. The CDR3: CASTNGGSHYGYTF. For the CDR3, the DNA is TGTGCCAGCACCAATGGGGGAAGTCACTATGGCTACACCTTC.

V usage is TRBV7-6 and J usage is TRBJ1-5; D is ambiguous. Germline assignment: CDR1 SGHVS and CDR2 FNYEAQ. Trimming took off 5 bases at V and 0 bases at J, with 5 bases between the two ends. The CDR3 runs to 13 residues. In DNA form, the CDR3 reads TGTGCCAGCAGCCCGAGTAGCAATCAGCCCCAGCATTTT. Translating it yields CASSPSSNQPQHF.

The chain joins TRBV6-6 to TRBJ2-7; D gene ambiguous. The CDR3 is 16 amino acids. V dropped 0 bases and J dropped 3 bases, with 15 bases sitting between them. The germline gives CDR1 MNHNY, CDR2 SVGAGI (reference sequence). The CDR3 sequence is CASSYSPIERSYEQYF. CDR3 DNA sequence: TGTGCCAGCAGTTACTCTCCGATTGAGAGGAGCTACGAGCAGTACTTC.

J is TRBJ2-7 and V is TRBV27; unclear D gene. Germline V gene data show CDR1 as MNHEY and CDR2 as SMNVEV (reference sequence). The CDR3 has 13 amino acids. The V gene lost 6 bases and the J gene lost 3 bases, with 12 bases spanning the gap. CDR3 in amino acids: CASSPAIHYEQYF. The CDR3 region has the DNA TGTGCCAGCAGCCCGGCCATACACTACGAGCAGTACTTC.

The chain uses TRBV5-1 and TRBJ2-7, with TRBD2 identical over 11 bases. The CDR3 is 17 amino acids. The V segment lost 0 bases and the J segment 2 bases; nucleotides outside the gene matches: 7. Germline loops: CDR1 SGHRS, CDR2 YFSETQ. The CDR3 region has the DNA TGCGCCAGCAGCTTGGGACAACTAGCGGGGGCAACCTACGAGCAGTACTTC. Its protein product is CASSLGQLAGATYEQYF.

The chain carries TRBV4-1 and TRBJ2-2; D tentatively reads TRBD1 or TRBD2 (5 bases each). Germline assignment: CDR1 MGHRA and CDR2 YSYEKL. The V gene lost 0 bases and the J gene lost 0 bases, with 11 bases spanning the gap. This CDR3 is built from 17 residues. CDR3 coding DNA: TGCGCCAGCAGCCAAGAGGGTCGAGGGGCGAACACCGGGGAGCTGTTTTTT. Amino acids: CASSQEGRGANTGELFF.

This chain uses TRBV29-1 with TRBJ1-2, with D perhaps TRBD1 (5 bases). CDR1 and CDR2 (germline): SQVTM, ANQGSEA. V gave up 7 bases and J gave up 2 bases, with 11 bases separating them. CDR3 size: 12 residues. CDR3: CSGWDRNYGYTF. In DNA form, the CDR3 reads TGCAGCGGATGGGACCGAAACTATGGCTACACCTTC.